This T cell receptor beta chain was obtained from a study of blood T cells in healthy people across ages. General study points: Lack of knowledge of donor CMV status possibly confounded expanded clonotype changes.

Then a second PCR, running about 6 to 11 cycles, was carried out with a sample-barcoded 5' primer and a J-beta primer mix. Every cDNA was tagged by a template-switch adaptor with 12 random nucleotides. TCRdb re-derived calls from the 5' RACE reads in MiXCR, one entry per CDR3 protein. Of around 1,000,000 distinct CDR3 sequences detected, less than 25% appear once; the ten largest clones hold less than 0.75%. Germline V gene data show CDR1 as MDHEN and CDR2 as SYDVKM. Unmatched junction bases numbered 7, after V lost 3 bases and J lost 3 bases. CDR3 length: 15 amino acids. The sample providers were healthy Caucasian people from Russia, aged about 6 to 90. Comment on this clonotype: Antigen: not known.

Another study also made use of these data, one on T cells of mothers and their children. That source notes: Inherited differences only slightly affect thymic shaping of TCR recombination output.

The sequence derives from a girl aged 2 to 9 in good health. The sample consisted of blood. The V and J genes are TRBV28 and TRBJ2-7, with 8 bases aligning to TRBD2. For the CDR3, the DNA is TGTGCCAGCAGTTTCCCCCGGACTAGCCTCTACGAGCAGTACTTC. Translation: CASSFPRTSLYEQYF.